What follows is one TCR beta chain and its context. Its matching antigen is unknown. The sample comes from a study of blood T cells in healthy people across ages. Study-wide context: For every two T cells, template switching captured about one barcoded beta molecule. Points from the study as a whole: Strong correlation was found linking TCR beta diversity to naive T cell percentage.

The authors ran a second PCR of about 7 to 11 cycles using a sample-barcoded 5' primer and a J-beta primer mix. TCRdb reprocessed the 5' RACE reads via MiXCR and lists one record per CDR3 protein. The sample has 1.5 million to 1.9 million distinct CDR3 sequences, under 55% seen once. Every participating donor contributed 8.5 to 10 milliliters of peripheral blood through a draw. The germline V gene encodes CDR1 SNHLY and CDR2 FYNNEI. This CDR3 region has 13 residues. V lost 7 bases and J lost 5; bases outside the gene matches: 7. Material: blood. The receptor was isolated from a woman between 18 and 29 years old in good health. The chain employs TRBV2 and TRBJ2-7; the match to TRBD1 covers 8 bases. The CDR3 DNA sequence: TGTGCCAGCAATGAGGACAGGGACCACGAGCAGTACTTC. Its translation is CASNEDRDHEQYF.